The 8 T cell receptor beta chains below come from one sample, sequenced in a study of PD-1 blockade in classical Hodgkin lymphoma. TCRdb's table, derived via immunoSEQ multiplex PCR, lists solely in-frame clones and lacks some. The sample lists about 85,000 clones, around 90% occurring once. Each patient experienced a relapse that followed autologous stem cell transplantation, and brentuximab vedotin exposure varied. Sequences were derived from peripheral blood mononuclear cells (PBMCs), sampled before the second cycle of nivolumab. The receptors derive from a human donor with classical Hodgkin lymphoma.

The rearrangement joins TRBV9 to TRBJ2-2; 8 nucleotides agree with TRBD1. J gave up 1 base and V 4 bases, and 6 bases lay outside the gene matches. The CDR3 covers 16 residues. Germline CDR1 and CDR2: SGDLS and YYNGEE. CDR3: CASSPRTGRNTGELFF. The DNA for the CDR3 is TGTGCCAGCAGCCCCCGGACAGGGAGGAACACCGGGGAGCTGTTTTTT.

This chain joins TRBV27 and TRBJ2-1; TRBD2 matches at 7 bases. Germline V gives CDR1 MNHEY, CDR2 SMNVEV (reference sequence). V lost 4 bases, J lost 3 bases, and 12 bases stayed unmatched. This CDR3 has 17 amino acids. CDR3 protein: CASSSPVVSSGYNEQFF. CDR3 nucleotides: TGTGCCAGCAGTTCCCCAGTGGTCTCTAGCGGCTACAATGAGCAGTTCTTC.

This clone came up a few times. The chain has TRBV7-8 and TRBJ1-1, with a possible D match to TRBD1 (5 bases). Germline V lookup: CDR1 SGHVS, CDR2 FQNEAQ. V lost 7 bases and J lost 6, with 18 bases in between. This CDR3 has 14 amino acids. The CDR3 coding sequence is TGTGCCAGCACTTCGAGGGGTCTCGGGTCTGAAGCTTTCTTT. It yields the protein CASTSRGLGSEAFF.

The V and J genes are TRBV7-9 and TRBJ1-1; tentative D call: TRBD1 (5 bases). Per germline, CDR1 SEHNR and CDR2 FQNEAQ (reference sequence). Trimming took 11 bases from V and 5 from J, leaving 15 bases between them. The length of the CDR3 is 12 residues. The CDR3 reads CAGRGKGTEAFF. The CDR3 coding sequence is TGTGCCGGGCGGGGGAAGGGAACTGAAGCTTTCTTT.

The chain recombines TRBV19 with TRBJ2-3; D unresolved. Between the trimmed V and J ends, which lost 3 bases and 1 base, there was a span of 11 bases. CDR1 and CDR2 (germline): LNHDA, SQIVND (reference sequence). CDR3 size: 15 residues. CDR3 amino acids: CASSITLSGTDTQYF. The CDR3 DNA follows: TGTGCCAGTAGTATTACTCTATCGGGCACAGATACGCAGTATTTT.

The chain recombines TRBV30 with TRBJ1-3; D might be TRBD1 (5 bases). V lost 7 bases, J lost 8 bases, and 15 bases lay in between. The length of the CDR3 is 12 residues. Germline V gives CDR1 GTSNPN, CDR2 SVGIG (reference sequence). In nucleotides, the CDR3 is TGTGCCTCGACCAGCGGGGGGGACACCATATATTTT. It specifies CASTSGGDTIYF.

V gene TRBV19 combines with J gene TRBJ1-1, with D unresolved. V was pared by 5 bases and J by 3 bases, with 13 bases between. The CDR3 totals 14 residues. Germline V gene data show CDR1 as LNHDA and CDR2 as SQIVND (reference sequence). CDR3 nucleotides: TGTGCCAGTAGTCTAAGAAGGTCCTACACTGAAGCTTTCTTT. Translated: CASSLRRSYTEAFF.

The CDR3, as DNA: TGCGCCAGCAGCTTGGTTCCACCGGGACAGGGGGTTTCCGGGGAGCTGTTTTTT. Protein sequence: CASSLVPPGQGVSGELFF. The chain recombines TRBV5-1 with TRBJ2-2; TRBD1 aligns across 11 bases. CDR1 and CDR2 from the germline V gene are SGHRS and YFSETQ. CDR3 length: 18 residues. J gave up 6 bases and V 0 bases, and 10 bases lay outside the gene matches.